This T cell receptor beta chain was recovered during a study of siplizumab effects on memory and regulatory T cells (dated by TCRdb to between 2019 and 2020). Study-wide context: The study examined how the anti-CD2 antibody siplizumab affects alloreactive T-cell subsets in allogeneic mixed lymphocyte reactions built from human PBMCs.

According to the germline V gene, CDR1 reads SGHTA and CDR2 reads FQGTGA. Clipping removes 5 bases from V and 0 bases from J, with 3 as the unmatched junction base count. The CDR3, from cysteine to phenylalanine, totals 15 residues. Left in the record is the CDR3 DNA by itself, 45 bases read in frame from the first base. Sorted unstimulated T cells and proliferating T cells recovered from mixed lymphocyte reactions underwent TCRbeta CDR3 sequencing. Fresh whole blood from approximately ten HLA-typed healthy donors was used to isolate PBMCs. Unstimulated CD4+ regulatory T cells were FACS-sorted to map the origin of alloreactive clones. Library preparation employed the immunoSEQ multiplex PCR assay. Around 92,000 TCR templates per sample were assayed by the deep sequencing platform. Genomic DNA extracted from sorted T cells was used for TCRbeta CDR3 sequencing. The authors' pipeline ran thus. The R programming language was used for clonal analysis of the TCRbeta CDR3 data. Alloreactive CD4+ and CD8+ clones were defined by comparing unstimulated samples with post-reaction CFSE-low samples. By matching sequences to the repertoires of sorted unstimulated Treg and non-Treg cells, each alloreactive CD4+ clone was assigned a regulatory or non-regulatory origin. TCRdb's version of the immuneACCESS table is confined to in-frame rearrangements and falls short of the full clone set. An unresolved V gene accounts for under half of the shortfall where checked; the remainder is of unknown origin. That table gives V, J and clone size, and the DNA gave D and trimming. The sample data list some 100,000 clones, and about 90% of these were observed just once. The ten largest account for around 0.7% of the sample.

Overall study outcomes, separate from this receptor: Among mappable alloreactive CD4+ clones, an average Treg-derived fraction of around 71% was observed with siplizumab, compared with approximately 30% in control reactions. The suppressive function of proliferating Tregs from siplizumab cultures was not functionally confirmed. For roughly 80-95% of proliferating CD4+ or CD8+ clones, no naive or memory phenotype could be assigned. Sequences below about 10^-5 frequency were poorly captured, so only a minor fraction of alloreactive clones could be mapped to unstimulated subsets. The cumulative frequency of alloreactive sequences traceable to unstimulated CD4+ memory T cells was significantly reduced by siplizumab. Greater diversity appeared to be present in unstimulated naive T cells than in memory T cells, and a substantial contribution to the alloresponse seemed to be made by naive cells.

On this clone itself: Its antigen is not yet known. There are no base qualities to consult, and no much larger clone falls within one base.

This clonotype was sampled from a human donor in good health. Sequencing was carried out using Tregs sorted from blood. The V gene is TRBV7-3 and the J gene is TRBJ2-2; 7 bases in the middle match TRBD1. The encoded CDR3 is CASSPGTANTGELFF. The DNA sequence is given as TGTGCCAGCAGCCCCGGGACAGCGAACACCGGGGAGCTGTTTTTT. Where the CDR3 stops, the reference TRBV7-3 and TRBJ2-2 genes take over; the full variable domain is GAGVSQTPSNKVTEKGKYVELRCDPISGHTALYWYRQSLGQGPEFLIYFQGTGAADDSGLPNDRFFAVRPEGSVSTLKIQRTERGDSAVYLCASSPGTANTGELFFGEGSRLTVL.